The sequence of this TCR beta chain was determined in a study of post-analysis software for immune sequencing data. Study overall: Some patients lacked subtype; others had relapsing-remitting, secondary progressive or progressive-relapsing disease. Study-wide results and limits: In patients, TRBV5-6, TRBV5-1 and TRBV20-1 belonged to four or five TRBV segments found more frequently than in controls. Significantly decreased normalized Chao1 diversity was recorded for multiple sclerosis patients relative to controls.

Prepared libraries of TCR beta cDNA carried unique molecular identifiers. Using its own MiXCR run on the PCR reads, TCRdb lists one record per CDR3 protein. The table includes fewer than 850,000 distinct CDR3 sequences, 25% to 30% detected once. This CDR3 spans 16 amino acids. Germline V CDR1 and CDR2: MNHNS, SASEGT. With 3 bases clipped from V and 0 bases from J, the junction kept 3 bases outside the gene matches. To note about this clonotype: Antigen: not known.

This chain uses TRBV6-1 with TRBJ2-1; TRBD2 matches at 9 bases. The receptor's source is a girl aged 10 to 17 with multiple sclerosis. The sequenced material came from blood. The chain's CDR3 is CASSEFSGSSYNEQFF. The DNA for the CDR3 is TGTGCCAGCAGTGAGTTTAGCGGGAGCTCCTACAATGAGCAGTTCTTC.